The 24 T cell receptor beta chains reported below all come from one sample, sequenced in a study of T cells in Graves' hyperthyroidism and ophthalmopathy. The investigators amplified TCR beta CDR3 regions from RNA transcripts. RT-PCR in the first round (using the HTBI primer set) targeted the TCR CDR3. TCRdb processed the multiplex PCR reads anew with MiXCR; each CDR3 protein has one entry. The table lists around 260,000 distinct CDR3 sequences, 20% to 25% of them singletons, with about 25% in the top ten. The specimen sequenced was blood. The origin of the receptors is a man between 40 and 49 years old with Graves' hyperthyroidism that later progressed to Graves' ophthalmopathy.

V usage is TRBV6-1 and J usage is TRBJ2-5, with D unclear. This CDR3 region has 14 residues. V was pared by 6 bases and J by 5 bases, with 16 bases between. Germline CDR1 is MNHNS and CDR2 is SASEGT. Written as DNA, the CDR3 is TGTGCCAGCAGGGACCGCTACAGATTTGAGACCCAGTACTTC. This gives the protein CASRDRYRFETQYF.

This clonotype was seen at least ten times. The V gene is TRBV20-1, the J gene TRBJ1-6; D might be TRBD1 (5 bases). The V end lost 5 bases, the J end lost 10 bases, and 12 bases lay between the germline ends. The CDR3 spans 12 residues. Germline CDR1 and CDR2: DFQATT and SNEGSKA (reference sequence). CDR3: CSAFDRLSPLHF. DNA for the CDR3: TGCAGTGCTTTCGACAGACTATCACCCCTCCACTTT.

At least ten counts were recorded for this clonotype. This chain uses TRBV6-5 with TRBJ2-7; 12 bases are a match to TRBD2. CDR3 size: 16 residues. Losses at the gene ends were 2 bases for V and 7 bases for J; bases not matched to a gene: 9. The germline V gene has CDR1 MNHEY and CDR2 SVGAGI. CDR3 region: CASSYILAGGPGEQYF. DNA for the CDR3: TGTGCCAGCAGTTACATCCTAGCGGGAGGGCCGGGGGAGCAGTACTTC.

The gene calls are TRBV6-1 and TRBJ2-7; the match to TRBD1 covers 11 bases. V lost 3 bases, J lost 5 bases, and 3 bases stayed unmatched. In germline, CDR1 is MNHNS, CDR2 SASEGT. The CDR3 extends over 14 amino acids. CDR3 residues: CASSEDRGQDEQYF. CDR3 nucleotides: TGTGCCAGCAGTGAGGACAGGGGGCAGGACGAGCAGTACTTC.

This clonotype has ten or more counts. For the CDR3, the DNA is TGTGCCAGCAGCTTCACCGACAGGGGGGTGACTGAAGCTTTCTTT. It codes for CASSFTDRGVTEAFF. The rearrangement joins TRBV5-6 to TRBJ1-1; 9 bases line up with TRBD1. Germline V gene sequence: CDR1 SGHDT, CDR2 YYEEEE. The CDR3 has 15 residues. J lost 5 bases, V lost 2 bases, and 7 bases had no gene match.

This clonotype was picked up many times. This rearrangement joins TRBV7-9 to TRBJ2-2; the D is unclear. This CDR3 contains 15 residues. Germline-derived CDR1 and CDR2 are SEHNR and FQNEAQ (reference sequence). With 0 bases removed from V and 4 bases from J, the gap between germline ends came to 9 bases. The CDR3 nucleotides read TGTGCCAGCAGCTTAGCTAGGCCGGCCACCGGGGAGCTGTTTTTT. Translated, it gives CASSLARPATGELFF.

Ten or more counts support this clonotype. J is TRBJ1-2 and V is TRBV9, with 8 bases aligning to TRBD1. This CDR3 region has 15 residues. The germline V gene encodes CDR1 SGDLS and CDR2 YYNGEE. J lost 4 bases, V lost 3 bases, and 8 bases had no gene match. CDR3 nucleotides: TGTGCCAGCAGCGCGGGGGACAGGCACGCCTATGGCTACACCTTC. This translates into CASSAGDRHAYGYTF.

The table lists this clonotype with many counts. V gene TRBV11-2 combines with J gene TRBJ2-5, with D perhaps matching TRBD1 or TRBD2 (5 bases each). V was shortened by 2 bases and J by 7 bases, with 14 bases between the two germline ends. Germline V gene sequence: CDR1 SGHAT, CDR2 FQNNGV. This CDR3 has 14 residues. This CDR3 is CASSLLSGPGTQYF. In nucleotides, the CDR3 is TGTGCCAGCAGCTTATTATCGGGGCCAGGGACCCAGTACTTC.

The rearrangement links TRBV28 to TRBJ1-1; 9 bases are shared with TRBD1. CDR3 length: 16 amino acids. In germline, CDR1 is MDHEN, CDR2 SYDVKM. V lost 5 bases, J lost 3 bases, and 10 bases stayed unmatched. The CDR3 sequence: CASSREGQGLHTEAFF. CDR3 DNA sequence: TGTGCCAGCAGTCGAGAGGGACAGGGCCTTCACACTGAAGCTTTCTTT.

In this sample, this clonotype turned up many times. J is TRBJ2-2 and V is TRBV19; TRBD2 agrees at 11 bases. V gave up 9 bases and J gave up 4 bases; unmatched junction bases: 13. This CDR3 has 17 amino acids. Looked up from germline, CDR1 is LNHDA and CDR2 is SQIVND (reference sequence). The CDR3 DNA sequence: TGTGCCAGCGCCCATCGAGCCGGGACTAGCGGCACCGGGGAGCTGTTTTTT. It encodes CASAHRAGTSGTGELFF.

This clonotype was recorded at least ten times. CDR3 loop: CASSPDRGSGTGELFF. The CDR3 nucleotides read TGTGCCAGCAGCCCTGACAGGGGTAGCGGGACCGGGGAGCTGTTTTTT. This chain connects TRBV28 to TRBJ2-2; TRBD1 might be the D (8 bases). This CDR3 contains 16 residues. V was clipped by 6 bases and J by 5 bases, with 19 bases between them. The germline V gene encodes CDR1 MDHEN and CDR2 SYDVKM.

The V and J genes are TRBV20-1 and TRBJ2-7, with 7 bases identical to TRBD1. The germline gives CDR1 DFQATT, CDR2 SNEGSKA (reference sequence). There are 13 residues in the CDR3. V was clipped by 6 bases and J by 1 base; unmatched bases: 6. The CDR3 DNA reads TGCAGTGCCCAACGACAGGGTTCCTACGAGCAGTACTTC. It yields the protein CSAQRQGSYEQYF.

The table lists this clonotype with many counts. The gene calls are TRBV29-1 and TRBJ1-1; possible D gene TRBD1, 5 bases. This CDR3 has 14 residues. Germline V gives CDR1 SQVTM, CDR2 ANQGSEA. The germline V and J ends were trimmed by 1 base and 5 bases, with 14 bases remaining between them. The CDR3, as DNA: TGCAGCGTTGAAGGGTGGGGGGTTGGTACTGAAGCTTTCTTT. Amino acids: CSVEGWGVGTEAFF.

This clonotype was observed at least ten times. The rearrangement uses TRBV10-3 and TRBJ1-3, with TRBD1 as a possible D gene (5 bases). Trimming shortened V by 6 bases and J by 2 bases, and 17 bases separated the two germline ends. Per germline, CDR1 ENHRY and CDR2 SYGVKD. The CDR3 is 16 amino acids. Written as DNA, the CDR3 is TGTGCCATCAGGAGCCGGGGGGGAACGACTGGAAACACCATATATTTT. The encoded protein is CAIRSRGGTTGNTIYF.

There are many counts of this clonotype. The chain has TRBV6-5 and TRBJ2-7; 10 bases map to TRBD2. This CDR3 comprises 14 residues. CDR1 and CDR2 from the germline V gene are MNHEY and SVGAGI. V gave up 2 bases and J gave up 2 bases; unmatched junction bases: 0. The CDR3 loop reads CASSYGTSAYEQYF. The CDR3 region has the DNA TGTGCCAGCAGTTACGGGACTAGCGCCTACGAGCAGTACTTC.

This clonotype showed up just once. The chain is built from TRBV10-1 and TRBJ2-2; D might be TRBD1 (5 bases). The CDR3 has 14 residues. The germline V gene encodes CDR1 WNHNN and CDR2 SYGVQD (reference sequence). Trimming pared 6 bases from V and 2 bases from J, leaving 10 bases between. The CDR3 nucleotides are TGCGCCAGCAGCGACAGCTTAAACACCGGGGAGCTGTTTTTT. Protein product: CASSDSLNTGELFF.

The gene calls are TRBV20-1 and TRBJ2-7; D might be TRBD1 (6 bases). This CDR3 contains 14 residues. V lost 1 base and J lost 6, with 16 bases in between. Germline V gives CDR1 DFQATT, CDR2 SNEGSKA (reference sequence). The CDR3 DNA reads as TGCAGTGCTAGAGGGCCCCGACAGGAGTCCGAGCAGTACTTC. Amino acids: CSARGPRQESEQYF.

CDR3 in DNA: TGTGCCAGCAGCCCCCGCAGGCGGGAGACCGACCAAGAGACCCAGTACTTC. Protein sequence: CASSPRRRETDQETQYF. The chain links TRBV9 to TRBJ2-5, with TRBD2 matching over 7 bases. The ends lost 4 bases at V and 0 bases at J; junction bases unmatched: 12. The CDR3 consists of 17 residues. Germline CDR1 reads SGDLS; CDR2 reads YYNGEE.

This clonotype has a count of ten or more. The V call is TRBV20-1, the J call TRBJ1-3; weak D call: TRBD1 (5 bases). CDR3 length: 11 amino acids. Trimming took 4 bases from V and 8 from J, leaving 9 bases between them. Germline assignment: CDR1 DFQATT and CDR2 SNEGSKA (reference sequence). The CDR3 region is CSAMGEDTIYF. For the CDR3, the DNA is TGCAGTGCTATGGGGGAGGACACCATATATTTT.

This clonotype was detected ten times or more. This rearrangement joins TRBV27 to TRBJ2-7, with a tentative D call TRBD2 (5 bases). V lost 0 bases and J 4 bases, leaving 10 bases between the germline ends. The CDR3 has 14 residues. Germline V CDR1 and CDR2: MNHEY, SMNVEV (reference sequence). CDR3 residues: CASSLSLEGYEQYF. In DNA, the CDR3 is TGTGCCAGCAGTTTATCCCTTGAGGGATACGAGCAGTACTTC.

This clonotype was detected ten times or more. Here the CDR3 DNA reads TGTGCCACCAGTGAAATGGGACAGGGAAGTGAAGAGCAGTACTTC. It is translated as CATSEMGQGSEEQYF. The chain combines TRBV24-1 with TRBJ2-7, with 9 bases matching TRBD1. Losses at the gene ends were 4 bases for V and 7 bases for J; bases not matched to a gene: 10. CDR3 length equals 15 residues. Germline assignment: CDR1 KGHDR and CDR2 SFDVKD.

This clonotype was observed at least ten times. This chain links TRBV5-1 with TRBJ2-2, with D tentatively TRBD1 (5 bases). V dropped 4 bases and J dropped 1 base, with 8 bases sitting between them. The length of the CDR3 is 14 residues. Germline CDR1 is SGHRS and CDR2 is YFSETQ. The CDR3 region is CASSPQGNTGELFF. The DNA for the CDR3 is TGCGCCAGCAGCCCCCAGGGGAACACCGGGGAGCTGTTTTTT.

Many counts were recorded for this clonotype. This sequence joins TRBV20-1 and TRBJ2-7; 7 bases are a match to TRBD2. Trimming removed 6 bases from V and 3 bases from J; junction bases left unmatched: 5. The CDR3 has 12 amino acids. CDR1 is DFQATT and CDR2 is SNEGSKA in the germline V gene (reference sequence). CDR3 DNA: TGCAGTGCCCGGGGAGGGCGCTACGAGCAGTACTTC. It translates to CSARGGRYEQYF.

This clonotype was seen many times. The chain combines TRBV14 with TRBJ2-2; D unresolved. Trimming removed 4 bases from V and 4 bases from J, with 10 bases in between. Per the germline V gene, CDR1 is SGHDN and CDR2 is FVKESK. This CDR3 comprises 14 residues. CDR3 nucleotide sequence: TGTGCCAGCAGCCGGCAGAGTGGCACCGGGGAGCTGTTTTTT. Its translation: CASSRQSGTGELFF.